This TCR beta chain was profiled in a study of T-cell memory formation after mild COVID-19. This CDR3 contains 18 residues. This clonotype was seen a few times. The antigen remains unidentified. TCR alpha and TCR beta cDNA libraries with sample barcodes and UMIs came from 5'RACE using constant-segment primers. Each CDR3 protein is one row after TCRdb ran MiXCR on the 5' RACE reads. The sample records tens of thousands of distinct CDR3 sequences, 6% to 8% being singletons. The study, taken as a whole, reports: Among contracting clones, CD4+ were mainly CM/EM and CD8+ enriched in EMRA. Balance between CD4 and CD8 was seen in clones contracting day 15 to 85, and a CD4+ lean was seen in later expanders. Several responding clones turned up in pre-infection memory, indicating that cross-reactive memory may have taken part.

Sequenced: PBMCs or a T cell subset sorted from them (not recorded which). The TCR originated in a man between 18 and 29 years old who had mild COVID-19 (a few samples of this study predate the infection). Cell type and time point are not known. The gene calls are TRBV21-1 and TRBJ2-7; the table's D call, TRBD2, has no DNA check behind it. TRBV21-1 is designated a pseudogene. CDR3 amino acids: CASSKGGAGEDGTYEQYV. The CDR3 region has the DNA TGTGCCAGCAGCAAAGGAGGAGCCGGGGAAGATGGGACTTACGAGCAGTACGTC.